This is a list of T cell receptor beta chains from one sample in a study of cytomegalovirus exposure and HLA in healthy donors. Repertoires were generated with immunoSEQ multiplex PCR, while TCRdb's copy carries only in-frame clones and drops some. Seen here are 150,000 to 200,000 clones, around 78% observed once, and the top ten hold just over 2%. Sequences were obtained from PBMCs. These receptors all come from a young woman in good health and CMV-seropositive. Each CDR3 is given with its conserved first and last residue. D genes are given only for firm matches. The size entry is marked missing in some rows and otherwise reads once, few, many or a size class.

J gene | D gene | clone size | CDR3 length | V gene | CDR3 DNA | CDR3 protein
TRBJ1-5 | NA | NA | 12 | TRBV6-5 | TGTGCCAGCACGACGGGGAATCAGCCCCAGCATTTT | CASTTGNQPQHF
TRBJ2-7 | NA | NA | 15 | TRBV11-3 | TGTGCCAGCAGCTTACGGTCCCTAGGTCACTACGAGCAGTACTTC | CASSLRSLGHYEQYF
TRBJ2-3 | NA | NA | 14 | TRBV19 | TGTGCCACCTCGAGAGGGGGCGGGGCAGATACGCAGTATTTT | CATSRGGGADTQYF
TRBJ2-1 | TRBD1 | NA | 15 | TRBV7-6 | TGTGCCAGCAGCGCGGCCGGGACAGGGGGCAGTGAGCAGTTCTTC | CASSAAGTGGSEQFF
TRBJ2-3 | TRBD2 | NA | 15 | TRBV6-6 | TGTGCTAGCAGGCAGGGACTAGCGGGGACAGATACGCAGTATTTT | CASRQGLAGTDTQYF
TRBJ1-2 | TRBD1 | NA | 14 | TRBV29-1 | TGCAGCGTTGGGCACGGACAGGGCATAAAGGGCTACACCTTC | CSVGHGQGIKGYTF
TRBJ1-1 | NA | few | 16 | TRBV5-6 | TGTGCCAGCAGCTTTTCGGGTCTCGGGAGGAACACTGAAGCTTTCTTT | CASSFSGLGRNTEAFF
TRBJ2-4 | NA | NA | 16 | TRBV4-1 | TGCGCCAGCAGCCAAGGAGAGACGGGGACCAAAAACATTCAGTACTTC | CASSQGETGTKNIQYF
TRBJ1-2 | NA | NA | 13 | TRBV27 | TGTGCCAGCAGCCCCATGGGCCCCTATGGCTACACCTTC | CASSPMGPYGYTF
TRBJ2-3 | NA | NA | 12 | TRBV2 | TGTGCCAGCAGTGAACCCCCGGATACGCAGTATTTT | CASSEPPDTQYF
TRBJ1-2 | TRBD1 | NA | 17 | TRBV7-2 | TGTGCCAGCAGCCCACCGGGACAGGGTCTGGATAACTATGGCTACACCTTC | CASSPPGQGLDNYGYTF
TRBJ2-7 | NA | few | 13 | TRBV6-5 | TGTGCCAGCAGAAAGACAGGCTTCTACGAGCAGTACTTC | CASRKTGFYEQYF
TRBJ1-5 | TRBD1 | few | 13 | TRBV30 | TGTGCCTGGGGACAGGGCCTCAATCAGCCCCAGCATTTT | CAWGQGLNQPQHF
TRBJ1-1 | NA | NA | 11 | TRBV5-4 | TGTGCCAGCAGCTCTCGGACTGAAGCTTTCTTT | CASSSRTEAFF
TRBJ1-1 | TRBD1 | NA | 14 | TRBV11-2 | TGTGCCAGCAGCGTCACAGGGGCTAACACTGAAGCTTTCTTT | CASSVTGANTEAFF
TRBJ2-6 | NA | NA | 18 | TRBV6-1 | TGTGCCAGCAGTGTACGAGACTACCTTTTCTCTGGGGCCAACGTCCTGACTTTC | CASSVRDYLFSGANVLTF
TRBJ2-1 | TRBD1 | NA | 15 | TRBV25-1 | TGTGCCAGCAGTTCTCTAGGGGGCGATCCGCATGAGCAGTTCTTC | CASSSLGGDPHEQFF